This T cell receptor beta chain was captured by sequencing in a study of persistence of HIV-infected CD4 T cells. Study-wide background: Multiple blood draws of up to 180 mL, except a couple of donors with single leukapheresis.

The CDR3 covers 14 residues. The germline V gene encodes CDR1 ENHRY and CDR2 SYGVKD. V was clipped by 0 bases and J by 4 bases, with 9 bases between them. The stimulus was lysate of CMV-infected fibroblasts, roughly 9.2 ug/mL. CD40L-negative CD69-negative CD45RO-high memory CD4+ T cells were sorted as populations depleted of antigen-responding cells. About this clone itself: The antigen remains undetermined.

The libraries were made with immunoSEQ version 4 in survey mode. TCRdb's copy holds only in-frame clones and misses some; the assay was immunoSEQ multiplex PCR. This repertoire shows fewer than 30,000 clones, roughly 86% found once; its top ten account for approximately 5%. V usage is TRBV10-3 and J usage is TRBJ1-2, with a possible D match to TRBD1 (6 bases). The source material was CD4+ T cells sorted from PBMCs after approximately 19-hour stimulation, sampled from a patient who received antiretroviral therapy. This sequence was found in an adult man with HIV who was CMV-seropositive. CDR3 coding DNA: TGTGCCATCAGTGAGTCCGTGGACAGCTATGGCTACACCTTC. This encodes CAISESVDSYGYTF.